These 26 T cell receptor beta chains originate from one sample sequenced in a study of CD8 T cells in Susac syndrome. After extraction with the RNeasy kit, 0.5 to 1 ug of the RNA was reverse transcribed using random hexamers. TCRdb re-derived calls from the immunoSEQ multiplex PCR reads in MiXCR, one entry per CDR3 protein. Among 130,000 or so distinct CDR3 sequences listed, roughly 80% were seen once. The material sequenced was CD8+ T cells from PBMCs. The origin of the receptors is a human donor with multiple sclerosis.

For the CDR3, the DNA is TGTGCCAGCAGCTTCTGGGTCAGACCCTCCTACGAGCAGTACTTC. Translated, it gives CASSFWVRPSYEQYF. The rearrangement links TRBV5-6 to TRBJ2-7, with D uncertain. Germline V CDR1 and CDR2: SGHDT, YYEEEE. This CDR3 is built from 15 residues. The ends were cut back, 2 bases at V and 0 bases at J, with 12 bases in the middle.

This chain's CDR3 is CASRNDRGINQPQHF. DNA of the CDR3: TGTGCCAGTAGGAATGACAGGGGGATCAATCAGCCCCAGCATTTT. This rearrangement joins TRBV19 to TRBJ1-5; 9 positions agree with TRBD1. V gave up 6 bases and J gave up 3 bases; unmatched junction bases: 6. From germline, CDR1 is LNHDA and CDR2 SQIVND (reference sequence). The CDR3 is made up of 15 amino acids. Full variable domain (rest looked up from reference TRBV19 and TRBJ1-5): DGGITQSPKYLFRKEGQNVTLSCEQNLNHDAMYWYRQDPGQGLRLIYYSQIVNDFQKGDIAEGYSVSREKKESFPLTVTSAQKNPTAFYLCASRNDRGINQPQHFGDGTRLSIL.

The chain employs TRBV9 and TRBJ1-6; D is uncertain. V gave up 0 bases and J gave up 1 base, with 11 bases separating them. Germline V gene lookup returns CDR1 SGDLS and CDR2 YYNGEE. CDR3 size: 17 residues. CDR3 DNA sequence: TGTGCCAGCAGCGTAGCGCCACTAGGGTCCTATAATTCACCCCTCCACTTT. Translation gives CASSVAPLGSYNSPLHF.

CDR3 nucleotide sequence: TGCGCCAGCAGCCCCGCGGGCGAATGGAGCGGGGAGCTGTTTTTT. The encoded protein is CASSPAGEWSGELFF. The chain is built from TRBV4-1 and TRBJ2-2; tentative D call: TRBD2 (5 bases). With 4 bases removed from V and 7 bases from J, the gap between germline ends came to 16 bases. Germline-derived CDR1 and CDR2 are MGHRA and YSYEKL. The CDR3 totals 15 residues.

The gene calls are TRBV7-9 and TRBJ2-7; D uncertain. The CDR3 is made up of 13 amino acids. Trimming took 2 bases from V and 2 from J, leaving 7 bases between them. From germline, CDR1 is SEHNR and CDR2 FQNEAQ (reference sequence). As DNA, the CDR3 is TGTGCCAGCAGCTTACCCGCAGCCTACGAGCAGTACTTC. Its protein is CASSLPAAYEQYF. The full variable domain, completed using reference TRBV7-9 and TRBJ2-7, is DTGVSQNPRHKITKRGQNVTFRCDPISEHNRLYWYRQTLGQGPEFLTYFQNEAQLEKSRLLSDRFSAERPKGSFSTLEIQRTEQGDSAMYLCASSLPAAYEQYFGPGTRLTVT.

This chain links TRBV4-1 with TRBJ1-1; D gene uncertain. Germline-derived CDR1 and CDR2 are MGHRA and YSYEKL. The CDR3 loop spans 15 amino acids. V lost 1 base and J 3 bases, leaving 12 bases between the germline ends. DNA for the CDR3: TGCGCCAGCAGCCAAGTTGCAGGCAAGGACACTGAAGCTTTCTTT. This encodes CASSQVAGKDTEAFF.

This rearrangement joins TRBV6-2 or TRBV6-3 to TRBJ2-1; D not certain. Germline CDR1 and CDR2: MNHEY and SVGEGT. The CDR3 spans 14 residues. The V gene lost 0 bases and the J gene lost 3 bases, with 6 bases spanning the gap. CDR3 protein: CASSYSNGYNEQFF. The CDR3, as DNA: TGTGCCAGCAGTTACTCGAACGGCTACAATGAGCAGTTCTTC.

The DNA for the CDR3 is TGTGCCAGCAGCGAACAGGGCGACTATGGCTACACCTTC. Amino acids: CASSEQGDYGYTF. The chain joins TRBV9 to TRBJ1-2; perhaps TRBD1 as D (6 bases). V lost 3 bases to trimming and J lost 3 bases, with 9 bases between them. Germline CDR1 SGDLS, CDR2 YYNGEE. CDR3 length: 13 amino acids.

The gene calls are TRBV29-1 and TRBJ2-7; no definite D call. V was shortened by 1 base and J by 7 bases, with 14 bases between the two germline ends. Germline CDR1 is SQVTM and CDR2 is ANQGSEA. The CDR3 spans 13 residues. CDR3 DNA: TGCAGCGTTGAAGGGGCCCAGAGCTGGGAGCAGTACTTC. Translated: CSVEGAQSWEQYF.

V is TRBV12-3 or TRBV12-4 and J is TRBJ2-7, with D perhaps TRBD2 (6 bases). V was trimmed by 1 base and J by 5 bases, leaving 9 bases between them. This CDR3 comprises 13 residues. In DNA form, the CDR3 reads TGTGCCAGCAGTTTAGGACTAGTCCACGAGCAGTACGTC. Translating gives CASSLGLVHEQYV.

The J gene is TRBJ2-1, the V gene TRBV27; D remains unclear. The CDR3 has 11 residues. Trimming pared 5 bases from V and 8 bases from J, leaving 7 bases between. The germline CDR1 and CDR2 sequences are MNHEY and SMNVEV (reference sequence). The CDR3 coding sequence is TGTGCCAGCAGTACCCTACATGAGCAGTTCTTC. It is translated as CASSTLHEQFF.

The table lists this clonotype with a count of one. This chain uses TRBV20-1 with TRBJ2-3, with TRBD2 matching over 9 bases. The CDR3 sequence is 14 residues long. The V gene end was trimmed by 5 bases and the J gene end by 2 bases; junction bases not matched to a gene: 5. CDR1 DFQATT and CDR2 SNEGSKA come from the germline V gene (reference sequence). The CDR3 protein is CSAFSGGTTDTQYF. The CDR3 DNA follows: TGCAGTGCTTTTAGCGGGGGAACCACAGATACGCAGTATTTT.

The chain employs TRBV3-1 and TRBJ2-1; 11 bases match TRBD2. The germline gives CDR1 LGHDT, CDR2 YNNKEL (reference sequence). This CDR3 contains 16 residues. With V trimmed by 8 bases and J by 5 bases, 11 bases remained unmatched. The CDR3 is CASHPYSGGGDNEQFF. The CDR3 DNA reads TGTGCCAGCCACCCATATAGCGGGGGGGGTGACAATGAGCAGTTCTTC.

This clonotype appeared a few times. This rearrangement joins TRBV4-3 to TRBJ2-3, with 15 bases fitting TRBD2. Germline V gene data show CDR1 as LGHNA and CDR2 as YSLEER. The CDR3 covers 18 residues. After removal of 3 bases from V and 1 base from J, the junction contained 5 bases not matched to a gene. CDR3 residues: CASSHEGLAGGGTDTQYF. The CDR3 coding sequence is TGCGCCAGCAGCCATGAAGGACTAGCGGGAGGGGGCACAGATACGCAGTATTTT.

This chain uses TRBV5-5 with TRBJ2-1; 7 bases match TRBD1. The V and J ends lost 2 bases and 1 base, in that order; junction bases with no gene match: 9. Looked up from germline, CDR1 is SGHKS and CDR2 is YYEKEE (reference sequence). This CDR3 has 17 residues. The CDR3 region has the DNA TGTGCCAGCAGCTTCCGACAGGGAGTGACTTCCTACAATGAGCAGTTCTTC. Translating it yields CASSFRQGVTSYNEQFF.

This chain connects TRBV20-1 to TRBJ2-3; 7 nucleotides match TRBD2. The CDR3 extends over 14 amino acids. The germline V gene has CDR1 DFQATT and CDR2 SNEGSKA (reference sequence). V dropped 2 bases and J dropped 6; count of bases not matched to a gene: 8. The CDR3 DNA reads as TGCAGTGCTAGATCCGGGGACTACCTCGATACGCAGTATTTT. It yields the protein CSARSGDYLDTQYF.

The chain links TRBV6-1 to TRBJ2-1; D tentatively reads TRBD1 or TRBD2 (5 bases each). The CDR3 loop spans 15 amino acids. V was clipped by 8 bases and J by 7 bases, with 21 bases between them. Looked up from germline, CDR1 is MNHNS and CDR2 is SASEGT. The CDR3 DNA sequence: TGTGCCAGCGCTGCCTGGGGGAATGCCCAGAATGAGCAGTTCTTC. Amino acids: CASAAWGNAQNEQFF.

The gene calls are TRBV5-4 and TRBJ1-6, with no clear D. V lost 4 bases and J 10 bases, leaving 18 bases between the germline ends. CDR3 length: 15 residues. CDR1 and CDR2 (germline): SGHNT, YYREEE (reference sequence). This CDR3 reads CASSVKPGPESPLHF. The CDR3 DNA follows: TGTGCCAGCAGCGTAAAGCCAGGACCAGAATCACCCCTCCACTTT.

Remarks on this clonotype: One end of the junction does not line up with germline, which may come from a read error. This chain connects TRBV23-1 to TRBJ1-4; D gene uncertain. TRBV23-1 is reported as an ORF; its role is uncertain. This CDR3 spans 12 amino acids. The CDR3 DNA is TGCGCCGGCAGTCAATTAGGGGAAAAACTGTTTTTT. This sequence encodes CAGSQLGEKLFF.

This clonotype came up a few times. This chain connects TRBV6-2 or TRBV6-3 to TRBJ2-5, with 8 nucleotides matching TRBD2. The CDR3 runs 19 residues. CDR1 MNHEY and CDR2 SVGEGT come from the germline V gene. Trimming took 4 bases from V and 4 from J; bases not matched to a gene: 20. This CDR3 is CASSFGTRGPEWVLETQYF. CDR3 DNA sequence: TGTGCCAGCAGTTTCGGGACTAGAGGGCCGGAGTGGGTTTTAGAGACCCAGTACTTC.

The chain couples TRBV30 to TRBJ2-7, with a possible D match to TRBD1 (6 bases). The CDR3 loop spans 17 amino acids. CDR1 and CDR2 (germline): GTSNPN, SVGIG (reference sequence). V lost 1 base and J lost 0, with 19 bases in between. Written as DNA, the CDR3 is TGTGCCTGGAGTGACTACCCTAACAGGGAAATCTCCTACGAGCAGTACTTC. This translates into CAWSDYPNREISYEQYF.

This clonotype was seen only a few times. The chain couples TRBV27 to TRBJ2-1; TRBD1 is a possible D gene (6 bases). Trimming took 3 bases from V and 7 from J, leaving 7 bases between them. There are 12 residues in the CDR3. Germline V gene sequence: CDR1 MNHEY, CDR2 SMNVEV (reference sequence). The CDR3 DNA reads TGTGCCAGCAGTTTGAGGGGGAATGAGCAGTTCTTC. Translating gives CASSLRGNEQFF.

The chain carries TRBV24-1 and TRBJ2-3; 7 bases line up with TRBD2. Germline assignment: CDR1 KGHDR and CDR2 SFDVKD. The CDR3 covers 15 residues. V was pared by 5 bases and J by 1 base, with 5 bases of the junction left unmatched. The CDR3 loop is CATSGGRAGTDTQYF. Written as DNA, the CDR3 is TGTGCCACCAGTGGAGGGAGGGCCGGCACAGATACGCAGTATTTT.

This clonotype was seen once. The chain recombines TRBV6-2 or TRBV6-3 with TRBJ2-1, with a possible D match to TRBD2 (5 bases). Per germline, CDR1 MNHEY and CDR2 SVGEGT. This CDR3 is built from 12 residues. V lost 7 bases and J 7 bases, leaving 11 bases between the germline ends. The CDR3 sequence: CASTYPGNEQFF. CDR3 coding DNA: TGTGCCAGCACCTATCCGGGGAATGAGCAGTTCTTC.

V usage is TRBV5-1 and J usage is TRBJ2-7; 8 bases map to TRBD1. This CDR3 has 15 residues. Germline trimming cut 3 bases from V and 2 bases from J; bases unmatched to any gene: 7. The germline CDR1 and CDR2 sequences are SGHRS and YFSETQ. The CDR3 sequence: CASSSGQGDTYEQYF. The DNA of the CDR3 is TGCGCCAGCAGCTCTGGACAGGGCGATACCTACGAGCAGTACTTC.

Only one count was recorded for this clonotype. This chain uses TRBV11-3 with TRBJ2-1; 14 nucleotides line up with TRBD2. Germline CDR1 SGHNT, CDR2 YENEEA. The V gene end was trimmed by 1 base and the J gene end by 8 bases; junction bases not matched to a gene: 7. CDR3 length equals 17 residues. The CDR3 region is CASSLVWGLAGDDEQFF. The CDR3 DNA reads TGTGCCAGCAGCTTAGTTTGGGGACTAGCGGGAGACGATGAGCAGTTCTTC.